These 18 T cell receptor beta chains came from one sample sequenced in a study of OX40 agonist ivuxolimab in advanced cancers. The receptor library was made with the immunoSEQ multiplex PCR assay. The source is immuneACCESS, and TCRdb retained only in-frame sequences with V and J called. Part of the clones is not carried over; for the studies checked, unresolved V genes explain less than half of this, and the remainder is unexplained. For this sample there are some 68,000 clones; around 89% appear just once. 0.8% to 1.3% of the sample is taken by the ten largest. The material sequenced was CD4+ or CD8+ T cells sorted from blood, taken in a trial of the OX40 agonist ivuxolimab. The receptors stem from an adult with an advanced solid tumor such as melanoma, head and neck, liver or kidney cancer.

The chain employs TRBV5-1 and TRBJ2-2; D is possibly TRBD2 (5 bases). The CDR3 sequence is 12 residues long. Trimming cost V 5 bases and J 7 bases, with 9 bases left between them. Germline-derived CDR1 and CDR2 are SGHRS and YFSETQ. The CDR3 loop reads CASRPADGELFF. The CDR3, as DNA: TGCGCCAGCAGGCCAGCGGACGGGGAGCTGTTTTTT.

The V call is TRBV5-4, the J call TRBJ1-3; possibly TRBD1 for D (6 bases). Germline values: CDR1 SGHNT, CDR2 YYREEE (reference sequence). The CDR3 consists of 16 residues. Trimming removed 2 bases at V and 0 bases at J, with 12 bases between. Here the CDR3 reads CASSLSWGRSGNTIYF. The CDR3 DNA sequence: TGTGCCAGCAGCTTAAGTTGGGGGCGCTCTGGAAACACCATATATTTT.

This sequence joins TRBV14 and TRBJ2-2; D is ambiguous. The V gene's germline CDR1 is SGHDN and CDR2 FVKESK. This CDR3 is 11 amino acids long. V was cut by 4 bases and J by 6 bases, with 3 bases left in between. This CDR3 is CASSRAGELFF. Here the CDR3 DNA reads TGTGCCAGCAGCCGGGCCGGGGAGCTGTTTTTT.

The chain carries TRBV7-2 and TRBJ2-5; TRBD2 agrees at 9 bases. CDR1 is SGHTA and CDR2 is FQGNSA in the germline V gene. CDR3 length: 15 residues. Trimming took 5 bases from V and 4 from J; bases not matched to a gene: 8. The CDR3 sequence: CASSPVASGVETQYF. CDR3 bases: TGTGCCAGCAGCCCCGTTGCTAGCGGGGTAGAGACCCAGTACTTC.

The V call is TRBV28, the J call TRBJ1-4, with a weak D call TRBD1 (5 bases). Germline values: CDR1 MDHEN, CDR2 SYDVKM. The CDR3 is made up of 15 amino acids. V was cut by 6 bases and J by 3 bases, with 14 bases left in between. CDR3 nucleotide sequence: TGTGCCAGCAGCGGAAAGGGACCTCCTAATGAAAAACTGTTTTTT. This gives the protein CASSGKGPPNEKLFF.

The chain carries TRBV29-1 and TRBJ1-1; D gene uncertain. V was pared by 5 bases and J by 3 bases, with 13 bases between. The CDR3 covers 13 residues. Germline V lookup: CDR1 SQVTM, CDR2 ANQGSEA. DNA for the CDR3: TGCAGCGTTCGAAAGGCGGTGGACACTGAAGCTTTCTTT. Amino acid sequence: CSVRKAVDTEAFF.

This clone was recorded once. The chain carries TRBV10-2 and TRBJ1-3; no reliable D call. The germline CDR1 and CDR2 sequences are WSHSY and SAAADI. V lost 0 bases and J 4 bases, leaving 4 bases between the germline ends. The CDR3 consists of 13 residues. The CDR3 sequence: CASSESGGNTIYF. As DNA, the CDR3 is TGCGCCAGCAGTGAGTCGGGGGGAAACACCATATATTTT.

The J gene is TRBJ2-5, the V gene TRBV19, with TRBD1 matching over 12 bases. The CDR3 runs 15 residues. With 4 bases clipped from V and 5 bases from J, the junction kept 5 bases outside the gene matches. CDR1 and CDR2 (germline): LNHDA, SQIVND (reference sequence). This chain's CDR3 is CASSTGQGAAETQYF. The CDR3 bases are TGTGCCAGTAGTACGGGACAGGGGGCTGCGGAGACCCAGTACTTC.

The chain employs TRBV7-6 and TRBJ2-3, with D possibly being TRBD1 or TRBD2 (6 bases each). The length of the CDR3 is 14 residues. Germline V gene data show CDR1 as SGHVS and CDR2 as FNYEAQ. Trimming removed 1 base at V and 7 bases at J, with 12 bases between. The CDR3 nucleotides read TGTGCCAGCAGCTTAGAGGGGGGCCGGAATACGCAGTATTTT. Its translation: CASSLEGGRNTQYF.

The J gene is TRBJ2-3, the V gene TRBV4-3; perhaps TRBD1 as D (6 bases). The CDR3 runs 16 residues. The V and J ends lost 0 bases and 3 bases respectively, with 13 bases between them. Per germline, CDR1 LGHNA and CDR2 YSLEER. The CDR3 is CASSQDRATGTDTQYF. In DNA form, the CDR3 reads TGCGCCAGCAGCCAAGATAGAGCAACAGGGACAGATACGCAGTATTTT.

This clone came up once. V usage is TRBV15 and J usage is TRBJ2-5; no clear D. CDR1 and CDR2 from the germline V gene are LNHNV and YYDKDF (reference sequence). The CDR3 sequence is 14 residues long. V lost 1 base and J lost 0, with 6 bases in between. CDR3 residues: CATSRVVYQETQYF. Here the CDR3 DNA reads TGTGCCACCAGCAGAGTTGTATACCAAGAGACCCAGTACTTC.

This chain links TRBV9 with TRBJ2-2, with 8 bases fitting TRBD2. J was trimmed by 1 base and V by 1 base; bases with no gene match: 0. Per germline, CDR1 SGDLS and CDR2 YYNGEE. The CDR3 loop spans 15 amino acids. This CDR3 is CASSVLAGNTGELFF. The CDR3 nucleotides are TGTGCCAGCAGCGTACTAGCGGGGAACACCGGGGAGCTGTTTTTT.

The V gene is TRBV6-6, the J gene TRBJ1-5; D gene ambiguous. V lost 5 bases and J 4 bases, leaving 15 bases between the germline ends. The CDR3 is 15 residues long. Per the germline V gene, CDR1 is MNHNY and CDR2 is SVGAGI (reference sequence). CDR3 DNA sequence: TGTGCCAGCAGTCGCCGGGCAGACCTGAATCAGCCCCAGCATTTT. This sequence encodes CASSRRADLNQPQHF.

The CDR3, as DNA: TGTGCCAGCAGCACGGACGGAAACCCTAACTATGGCTACACCTTC. Its protein product is CASSTDGNPNYGYTF. J is TRBJ1-2 and V is TRBV6-5; D gene unclear. V was shortened by 6 bases and J by 0 bases, with 14 bases between the two germline ends. This CDR3 spans 15 amino acids. Germline CDR1 and CDR2: MNHEY and SVGAGI.

The chain is built from TRBV13 and TRBJ2-3; either TRBD1 or TRBD2 may supply D (5 bases each). The V end was cut by 4 bases, the J end by 0 bases, with 8 bases between. The CDR3 covers 14 residues. The germline gives CDR1 PRHDT, CDR2 FYEKMQ (reference sequence). CDR3 in DNA: TGTGCCAGCAGCTGGGGGACGAGCACAGATACGCAGTATTTT. Amino acid sequence: CASSWGTSTDTQYF.

This clone was picked up one time. The chain is built from TRBV6-1 and TRBJ2-5; no firm D call. From germline, CDR1 is MNHNS and CDR2 SASEGT. This CDR3 contains 12 residues. The V and J ends lost 0 bases and 4 bases respectively, with 3 bases between them. In DNA, the CDR3 is TGTGCCAGCAGTGAAGCGGGAGAGACCCAGTACTTC. It specifies CASSEAGETQYF.

This rearrangement joins TRBV30 to TRBJ2-5, with TRBD1 matching 7 bases. The CDR3 is 12 amino acids. The germline gives CDR1 GTSNPN, CDR2 SVGIG (reference sequence). Trimming removed 8 bases from V and 5 bases from J; junction bases left unmatched: 8. The CDR3: CAGSTGWETQYF. CDR3 coding DNA: TGTGCCGGTTCGACAGGGTGGGAGACCCAGTACTTC.

This clone came up a few times. V gene TRBV7-9 combines with J gene TRBJ1-2; 8 bases align to TRBD1. V gave up 5 bases and J gave up 8 bases; unmatched junction bases: 10. Germline V gives CDR1 SEHNR, CDR2 FQNEAQ (reference sequence). The CDR3 extends over 14 amino acids. Written as DNA, the CDR3 is TGTGCCAGCAGCCGCGACAGGGGAAGCAAGGGCTACACCTTC. Translated: CASSRDRGSKGYTF.